These T cell receptor beta chains were read from a single sample in a study of blood T cells in healthy people across ages. TCRdb re-analysed the 5' RACE reads in MiXCR, keeping a single row per CDR3 protein. The table shows around 1.7 million distinct CDR3 sequences, with roughly 30% occurring only once. What was sequenced was blood. These receptors came from a young woman in good health. Each CDR3 is given with its conserved first and last residue. A D gene is named only where the DNA matches it firmly. The size entry is marked missing in some rows and otherwise reads once, few, many or a size class.

V gene	J gene	D gene	clone size	CDR3 length	CDR3 DNA	CDR3 protein
TRBV25-1	TRBJ2-7	-	few	13	TGTGCCAGCAGTGAATATGGGGGCCCAGAGCAGTACTTC	CASSEYGGPEQYF
TRBV7-9	TRBJ2-4	-	-	15	TGTGCCAGCAGCTTAGAGGCATTAGTAGGAAACATTCAGTACTTC	CASSLEALVGNIQYF
TRBV3-1	TRBJ2-1	-	few	14	TGTGCCAGCAGGTATGGGAGCTCCTACAATGAGCAGTTCTTC	CASRYGSSYNEQFF
TRBV20-1	TRBJ1-3	-	-	14	TGCAGTGCCGGGGCACAGTCGACTGGAAACACCATATATTTT	CSAGAQSTGNTIYF
TRBV21-1	TRBJ1-5	-	-	18	TGTGCCAGCAGCAAAGGGGGACAGGGGGCGAAGGGTAGTCAGCCCCAGCATTTT	CASSKGGQGAKGSQPQHF
TRBV20-1	TRBJ2-1	-	-	13	TGCAGTGCTAGATTACCCTCCGGCAATGAGCAGTTCTTC	CSARLPSGNEQFF
TRBV11-2	TRBJ2-7	TRBD1	-	16	TGTGCCAGCAGCTCAACAGGACAGGCAAGCTCCTACGAGCAGTACTTC	CASSSTGQASSYEQYF
TRBV12-3/TRBV12-4	TRBJ1-2	TRBD1	few	14	TGTGCCAGCAGTTTACTCCGGACAGGGAAAGGCTACACCTTC	CASSLLRTGKGYTF
TRBV9	TRBJ2-1	TRBD2	many	15	TGTGCCAGCAGCGTAGGGCTAGCGGGTATTAATGAGCAGTTCTTC	CASSVGLAGINEQFF
TRBV20-1	TRBJ2-1	-	-	11	TGCAGTGCTAAAACTTTTAATGAGCAGTTCTTC	CSAKTFNEQFF
TRBV6-5	TRBJ1-1	-	-	15	TGTGCCAGCAGGCTTAAAAGACAGACGAACACTGAAGCTTTCTTT	CASRLKRQTNTEAFF
TRBV14	TRBJ1-2	-	few	12	TGTGCCAGCAGCCAAGTTCGCTATGGCTACACCTTC	CASSQVRYGYTF
TRBV12-3/TRBV12-4	TRBJ2-3	-	few	14	TGTGCCAGCGGTTTTATCCGGGGGACAGATACGCAGTATTTT	CASGFIRGTDTQYF
TRBV4-3	TRBJ2-1	TRBD2	-	16	TGCGCCAGCAGCCAAAACCTAGCGGGAGCCAGCAATGAGCAGTTCTTC	CASSQNLAGASNEQFF
TRBV11-2	TRBJ2-3	-	-	14	TGTGCCAGCAGCTTACAGGACTCCGACGATACGCAGTATTTT	CASSLQDSDDTQYF
TRBV12-3/TRBV12-4	TRBJ2-5	-	-	15	TGTGCCGTAGATAGGGGGTTCCCCCCGCGAGAGACCCAGTACTTC	CAVDRGFPPRETQYF
TRBV28	TRBJ2-1	TRBD1	-	16	TGTGCCAGCAGTATTGGACGGGGACAGTACTACAATGAGCAGTTCTTC	CASSIGRGQYYNEQFF
TRBV3-1	TRBJ2-7	TRBD2	many	14	TGTGCCAGCAGCCAAACGGCGGGAGACGTCGAGCAGTACTTC	CASSQTAGDVEQYF
TRBV20-1	TRBJ2-2	-	-	15	TGCAGTGCTTCCGTCTGGGGGGCCAACACCGGGGAGCTGTTTTTT	CSASVWGANTGELFF
TRBV7-3	TRBJ2-3	-	-	15	TGTGCCAGCAGCCGGGGGCCAGCTGGCACAGATACGCAGTATTTT	CASSRGPAGTDTQYF
TRBV6-4	TRBJ2-7	-	few	13	TGTGCCGTACAGCGGCGGAGCGCCCACGAGCAGTACTTC	CAVQRRSAHEQYF
TRBV11-2	TRBJ2-3	-	-	12	TGTGCCAGCAGCCGGAAAACAGATACGCAGTATTTT	CASSRKTDTQYF
TRBV6-2/TRBV6-3	TRBJ2-3	TRBD2	few	15	TGTGCCAGCAGTTACCTCCTAGCGGGCACAGATACGCAGTATTTT	CASSYLLAGTDTQYF
TRBV5-1	TRBJ2-2	-	-	16	TGCGCCAGCAGCTTGGTTGCGGGGTCGTCCGCCGGGGAGCTGTTTTTT	CASSLVAGSSAGELFF
TRBV4-1	TRBJ2-7	TRBD2	-	17	TGCGCCAGCAGCCAAGATGAAAGGAGCGGGGGTTCCTACGAGCAGTACTTC	CASSQDERSGGSYEQYF
TRBV7-9	TRBJ2-1	-	few	14	TGTGCCAGCAGCTTAGGAGTTAGAGTCAATGAGCAGTTCTTC	CASSLGVRVNEQFF
TRBV6-2/TRBV6-3	TRBJ2-7	TRBD1	few	14	TGTGCCAGCAGTTACAAGGGGGCTCCCTACGAGCAGTACTTC	CASSYKGAPYEQYF